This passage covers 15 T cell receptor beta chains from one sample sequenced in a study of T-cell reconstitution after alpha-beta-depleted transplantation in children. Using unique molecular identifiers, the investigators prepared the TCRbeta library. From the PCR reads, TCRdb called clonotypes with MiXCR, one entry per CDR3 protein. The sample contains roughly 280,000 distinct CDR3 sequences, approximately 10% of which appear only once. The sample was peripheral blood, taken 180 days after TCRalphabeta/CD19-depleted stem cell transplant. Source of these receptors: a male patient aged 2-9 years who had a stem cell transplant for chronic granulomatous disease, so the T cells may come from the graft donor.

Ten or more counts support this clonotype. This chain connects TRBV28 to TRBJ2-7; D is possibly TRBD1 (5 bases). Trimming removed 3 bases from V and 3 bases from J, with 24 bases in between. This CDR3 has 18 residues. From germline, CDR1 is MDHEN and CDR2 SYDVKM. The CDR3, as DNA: TGTGCCAGCAGTTTGGGGCAGCAACAGGTACGACGAGACTACGAGCAGTACTTC. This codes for CASSLGQQQVRRDYEQYF.

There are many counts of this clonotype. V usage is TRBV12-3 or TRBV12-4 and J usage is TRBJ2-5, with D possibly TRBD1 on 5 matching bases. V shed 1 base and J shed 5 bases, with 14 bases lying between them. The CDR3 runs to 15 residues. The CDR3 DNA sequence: TGTGCCAGCAGTTTAGGGGCAGGGCTCTTGGAGACCCAGTACTTC. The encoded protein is CASSLGAGLLETQYF.

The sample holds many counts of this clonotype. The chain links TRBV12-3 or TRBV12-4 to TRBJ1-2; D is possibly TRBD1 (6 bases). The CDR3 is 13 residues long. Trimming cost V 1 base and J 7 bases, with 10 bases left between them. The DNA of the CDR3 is TGTGCCAGCAGTTTAGACAGGGTTGGTGGCTACACCTTC. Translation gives CASSLDRVGGYTF.

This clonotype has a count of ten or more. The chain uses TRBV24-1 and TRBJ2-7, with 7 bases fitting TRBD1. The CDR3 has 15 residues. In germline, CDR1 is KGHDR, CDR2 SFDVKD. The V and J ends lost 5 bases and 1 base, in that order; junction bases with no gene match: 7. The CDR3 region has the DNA TGTGCCACCAGTGGCACCGGACAGGAGTCCTACGAGCAGTACTTC. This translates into CATSGTGQESYEQYF.

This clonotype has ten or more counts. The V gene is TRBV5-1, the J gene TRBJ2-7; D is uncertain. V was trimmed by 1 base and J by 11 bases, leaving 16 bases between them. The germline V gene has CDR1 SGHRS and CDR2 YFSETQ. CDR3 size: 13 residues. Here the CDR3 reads CASSLPSSVGKYF. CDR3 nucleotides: TGCGCCAGCAGCTTGCCTAGTTCCGTCGGAAAGTACTTC.

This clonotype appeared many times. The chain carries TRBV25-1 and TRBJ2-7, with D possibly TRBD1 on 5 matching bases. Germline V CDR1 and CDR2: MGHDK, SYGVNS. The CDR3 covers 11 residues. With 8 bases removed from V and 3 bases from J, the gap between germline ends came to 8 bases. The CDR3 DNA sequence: TGTGCCAGCCGCCAGGGCTACGAGCAGTACTTC. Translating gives CASRQGYEQYF.

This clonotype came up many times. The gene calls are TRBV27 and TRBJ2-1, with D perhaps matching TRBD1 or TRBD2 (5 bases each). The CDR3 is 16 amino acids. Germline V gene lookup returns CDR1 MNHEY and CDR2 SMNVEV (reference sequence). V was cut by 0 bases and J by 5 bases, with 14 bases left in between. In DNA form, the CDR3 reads TGTGCCAGCAGTTTATCGGGGCGGGCGTACAACAATGAGCAGTTCTTC. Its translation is CASSLSGRAYNNEQFF.

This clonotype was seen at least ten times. The CDR3 here is CASSYPGVYNEQFF. As DNA, the CDR3 is TGTGCCAGCAGTTACCCGGGCGTCTACAATGAGCAGTTCTTC. The J gene is TRBJ2-1, the V gene TRBV6-5; no definite D call. The CDR3 sequence is 14 residues long. Trimming shortened V by 2 bases and J by 3 bases, and 8 bases separated the two germline ends. Per germline, CDR1 MNHEY and CDR2 SVGAGI.

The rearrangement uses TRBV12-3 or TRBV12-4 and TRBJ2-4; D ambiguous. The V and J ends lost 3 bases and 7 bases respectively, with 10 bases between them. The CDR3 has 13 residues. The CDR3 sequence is CASSLVVGNIQYF. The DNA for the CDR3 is TGTGCCAGCAGTTTGGTGGTGGGGAACATTCAGTACTTC.

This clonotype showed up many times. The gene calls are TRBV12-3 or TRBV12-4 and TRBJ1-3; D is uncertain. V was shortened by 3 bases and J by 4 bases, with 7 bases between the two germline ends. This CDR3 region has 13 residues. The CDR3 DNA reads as TGTGCCAGCAGTTTCGACATCGGAAACACCATATATTTT. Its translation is CASSFDIGNTIYF.

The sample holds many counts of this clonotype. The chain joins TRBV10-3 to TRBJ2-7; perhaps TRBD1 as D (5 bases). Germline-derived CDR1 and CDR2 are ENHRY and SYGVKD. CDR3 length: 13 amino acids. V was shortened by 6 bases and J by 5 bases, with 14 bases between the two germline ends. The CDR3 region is CAISVIQGHEQYF. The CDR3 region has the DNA TGTGCCATCAGCGTTATTCAGGGCCACGAGCAGTACTTC.

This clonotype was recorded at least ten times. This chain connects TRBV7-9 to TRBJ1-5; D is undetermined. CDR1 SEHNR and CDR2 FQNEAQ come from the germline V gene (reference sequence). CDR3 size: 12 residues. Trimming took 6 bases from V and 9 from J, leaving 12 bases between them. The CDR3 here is CASRAGLGPQHF. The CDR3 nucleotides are TGTGCCAGCAGGGCTGGATTAGGGCCCCAGCATTTT. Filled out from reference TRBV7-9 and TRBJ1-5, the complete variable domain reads DTGVSQNPRHKITKRGQNVTFRCDPISEHNRLYWYRQTLGQGPEFLTYFQNEAQLEKSRLLSDRFSAERPKGSFSTLEIQRTEQGDSAMYLCASRAGLGPQHFGDGTRLSIL.

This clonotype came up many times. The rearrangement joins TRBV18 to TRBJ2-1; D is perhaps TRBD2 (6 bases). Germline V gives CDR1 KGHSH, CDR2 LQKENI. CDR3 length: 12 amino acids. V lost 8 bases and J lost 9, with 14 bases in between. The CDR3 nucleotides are TGTGCCAGCGCGGAGGGCCGGGGTGAGCAGTTCTTC. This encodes CASAEGRGEQFF.

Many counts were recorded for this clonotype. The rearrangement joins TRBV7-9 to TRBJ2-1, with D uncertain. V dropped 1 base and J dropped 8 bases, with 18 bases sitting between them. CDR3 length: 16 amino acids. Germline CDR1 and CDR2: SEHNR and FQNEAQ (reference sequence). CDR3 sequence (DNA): TGTGCCAGCAGCTTAGGGGGTTCCCCTTCAGAGGATGAGCAGTTCTTC. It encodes CASSLGGSPSEDEQFF.

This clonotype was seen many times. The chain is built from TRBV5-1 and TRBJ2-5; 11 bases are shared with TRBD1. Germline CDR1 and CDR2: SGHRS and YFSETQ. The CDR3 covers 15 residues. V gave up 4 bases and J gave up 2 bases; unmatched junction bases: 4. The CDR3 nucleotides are TGCGCCAGCAGCGCCGGGGACAGGGGGCAAGAGACCCAGTACTTC. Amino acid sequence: CASSAGDRGQETQYF.